These T cell receptor beta chains were read from a single sample in a study of shared T cell receptors in the human thymus. Clones were read by immunoSEQ multiplex PCR, and TCRdb kept only the in-frame ones, dropping some. This sample carries over 450,000 clones, about 84% of them seen once, and the ten largest clones take around 0.013%. These same data were also listed under a study on human thymus T cells.

Sequencing was performed on thymocytes. Every receptor here comes from a boy under three years old with a congenital heart defect. CDR3s include the opening cysteine and the closing phenylalanine or tryptophan. Each record gives: D gene, CDR3 length, V gene, clone size, J gene, CDR3 DNA, CDR3 protein. A D gene is named only where the DNA matches it firmly. Clone size, where shown, is once, few, many, or a class for clones that have expanded.

TRBD2	16	TRBV9	NA	TRBJ2-2	TGTGCCAGCAGCGTAGTATTAGCGGGGAACACCGGGGAGCTGTTTTTT	CASSVVLAGNTGELFF
TRBD2	20	TRBV19	NA	TRBJ2-3	TGTGCCAGTAGTTCCCCCGCACTAGCGGGAGGGCCGTCGAGTTTGGGTACGCAGTATTTT	CASSSPALAGGPSSLGTQYF
TRBD2	15	TRBV9	NA	TRBJ2-5	TGTGCCAGCAGCCGGGGACTAGCGGGAGAAGAGACCCAGTACTTC	CASSRGLAGEETQYF
NA	13	TRBV6-5	NA	TRBJ1-1	TGTGCCAGCAGCCGGACAGTTAACACTGAAGCTTTCTTT	CASSRTVNTEAFF
NA	17	TRBV5-4	NA	TRBJ1-1	TGTGCCAGCAGCTTGCCGACAGCCACTCCGCTGAACACTGAAGCTTTCTTT	CASSLPTATPLNTEAFF
NA	14	TRBV27	once	TRBJ1-1	TGTGCCAGCAGTTTCGGCAGGTTGAACACTGAAGCTTTCTTT	CASSFGRLNTEAFF
TRBD1	16	TRBV2	once	TRBJ1-5	TGTGCCAGCAGTAGCGGACAGGGGTTGACGCGTCAGCCCCAGCATTTT	CASSSGQGLTRQPQHF
NA	13	TRBV11-3	NA	TRBJ1-3	TGTGCCAGCAGCCGACTCTCGGGAAACACCATATATTTT	CASSRLSGNTIYF
TRBD2	15	TRBV27	once	TRBJ2-7	TGTGCCAGCAGTTTAGCGGGAGCAGGCTCCTACGAGCAGTACTTC	CASSLAGAGSYEQYF
TRBD1	15	TRBV28	NA	TRBJ2-7	TGTGCCAGCAGTTTTCCGGACAGGGGTGAGGTCGAGCAGTACTTC	CASSFPDRGEVEQYF
NA	15	TRBV19	few	TRBJ2-4	TGTGCCAGTAGTATAGAGGGGGCGCGGAAGAACATTCAGTACTTC	CASSIEGARKNIQYF
TRBD1	18	TRBV4-1	NA	TRBJ1-4	TGCGCCAGCAGCCAAGATAAAGAACGGGGACAGCAAAATGAAAAACTGTTTTTT	CASSQDKERGQQNEKLFF
TRBD1	12	TRBV7-2	few	TRBJ1-1	TGTGCCAGCAGCTTGGGACAGGGGGTGGGTTTCTTT	CASSLGQGVGFF
TRBD1	14	TRBV28	NA	TRBJ1-1	TGTGCCAGCACCAAGACAGGGGCGGGCACTGAAGCTTTCTTT	CASTKTGAGTEAFF
NA	15	TRBV6-1	NA	TRBJ2-7	TGTGCCAGCAATTGGGAGGGGGAGATTGCCGACGAGCAGTACTTC	CASNWEGEIADEQYF
TRBD1	14	TRBV27	NA	TRBJ2-7	TGTGCCAGCAGTTTTTCAGGGGGCCCCTACGAGCAGTACTTC	CASSFSGGPYEQYF
NA	14	TRBV6-1	NA	TRBJ2-6	TGTGCCAGCACCGTTAGTTCTGGGGCCAACGTCCTGACTTTC	CASTVSSGANVLTF
TRBD1	15	TRBV19	NA	TRBJ1-4	TGTGCCAGTTCCGGGACAGTCACGGGTAATGAAAAACTGTTTTTT	CASSGTVTGNEKLFF
TRBD1	16	TRBV5-1	NA	TRBJ2-6	TGCGCCAGCAGCTCTCCGGGACAGGGGGCGCCTTTCGTCCTGACTTTC	CASSSPGQGAPFVLTF
NA	14	TRBV6-5	NA	TRBJ2-2	TGTGCCACCACGGGAGTCACGAACACCGGGGAGCTGTTTTTT	CATTGVTNTGELFF
TRBD2	16	TRBV5-1	NA	TRBJ2-7	TGCGCCAGCAGCTACTTTATAGCGGGAGCCTCCTACGAGCAGTACTTC	CASSYFIAGASYEQYF
TRBD2	15	TRBV7-8	NA	TRBJ2-7	TGTGCCAGCAGCTTATCTAGCGGGAACTCCTACGAGCAGTACTTC	CASSLSSGNSYEQYF
NA	18	TRBV11-2	NA	TRBJ2-5	TGTGCCAGCAGTTCCCTAGGGCCGGGGAACACTCCAAGGGAGACCCAGTACTTC	CASSSLGPGNTPRETQYF
TRBD2	16	TRBV9	NA	TRBJ2-1	TGTGCCAGCAGCGTAGCTCGGGAGGGCCAGTACTCTGAGCAGTTCTTC	CASSVAREGQYSEQFF
TRBD2	17	TRBV28	once	TRBJ2-7	TGTGCCAGCAGTTCCGGCGGGGCTAGCGGACCTACCTACGAGCAGTACTTC	CASSSGGASGPTYEQYF
NA	15	TRBV6-1	NA	TRBJ2-7	TGTGCCAGCTTCCCCTCACGTACAGTGCCGGAAAAGCAGTACTTC	CASFPSRTVPEKQYF
NA	14	TRBV27	NA	TRBJ2-3	TGTGCCAGCAATTTTCGGGGAAGCACAGATACGCAGTATTTT	CASNFRGSTDTQYF
NA	16	TRBV9	NA	TRBJ2-1	TGTGCCAGCAGCGTAGCGGCAGGAAGGCGGGGAGATGAGCAGTTCTTC	CASSVAAGRRGDEQFF
NA	17	TRBV5-6	few	TRBJ2-3	TGTGCCAGCAGCTTGGCTGGTGGCGGGTTTAGCCCAGATACGCAGTATTTT	CASSLAGGGFSPDTQYF
TRBD1	15	TRBV28	NA	TRBJ1-2	TGTGCCAGCAGTTCCCCCGACAGGGGGCTTGGAGGCTACACCTTC	CASSSPDRGLGGYTF
TRBD2	17	TRBV4-3	NA	TRBJ2-3	TGCGCCAGCAGCCAGGGGACTAGCGTAGAGGTCACAGATACGCAGTATTTT	CASSQGTSVEVTDTQYF
TRBD2	15	TRBV4-2	once	TRBJ2-7	TGTGCCAGCAGCCAAGGGGAGCGGGAGTACCACGAGCAGTACTTC	CASSQGEREYHEQYF
TRBD2	18	TRBV4-1	few	TRBJ2-4	TGCGCCAGCAGCCAAGCCCCCCCCGGGGGGGAAGCCAAAAACATTCAGTACTTC	CASSQAPPGGEAKNIQYF
TRBD2	13	TRBV28	once	TRBJ2-7	TGTGCCAGCAGTTCGGGACTACGAATCTTGCAGTACTTC	CASSSGLRILQYF
NA	14	TRBV5-1	NA	TRBJ2-5	TGCGCCAGCAGCCTGCACGGACGAGGGGAGACCCAGTACTTC	CASSLHGRGETQYF
NA	18	TRBV5-6	NA	TRBJ2-7	TGTGCCAGCAGCTTGGGGGTGGGGGAGGGGGGGAGTCCTTACGAGCAGTACTTC	CASSLGVGEGGSPYEQYF
NA	18	TRBV25-1	NA	TRBJ2-5	TGTGCCAGCAGTGAATATGTTGTGGTGGCGGGCGCGGGAGAGACCCAGTACTTC	CASSEYVVVAGAGETQYF
NA	14	TRBV5-1	NA	TRBJ1-3	TGCGCCAGCAGCCCCGGACTGACTGGAAACACCATATATTTT	CASSPGLTGNTIYF
TRBD1	13	TRBV2	once	TRBJ1-1	TGTGCCGGACCACAGGGGGCGCGAACTGAAGCTTTCTTT	CAGPQGARTEAFF
TRBD2	15	TRBV6-1	NA	TRBJ2-1	TGTGCCAGCAGCGAACTAGCGGGAGGGCCCAATGAGCAGTTCTTC	CASSELAGGPNEQFF
TRBD2	17	TRBV11-2	NA	TRBJ2-7	TGTGCCAGCAGCTTAGGGGGGGTAGCGGGAGCGCAATACGAGCAGTACTTC	CASSLGGVAGAQYEQYF
NA	18	TRBV11-2	NA	TRBJ2-6	TGTGCCAGCAGCCCCGCAGCGGACTTCTCCTCTGGGGCCAACGTCCTGACTTTC	CASSPAADFSSGANVLTF
NA	16	TRBV14	NA	TRBJ1-2	TGTGCCAGCAGCCATCCAGCGGACAGCCACAACTATGGCTACACCTTC	CASSHPADSHNYGYTF
NA	18	TRBV25-1	NA	TRBJ2-1	TGTGCCAGCAGTGAAGGAGGGCGGGTAACTAGCTCCTACAATGAGCAGTTCTTC	CASSEGGRVTSSYNEQFF
TRBD2	17	TRBV2	NA	TRBJ2-7	TGTGCCAGCAGGTTTGGTGGCGGGAGGGCCACACGTTACGAGCAGTACTTC	CASRFGGGRATRYEQYF
TRBD1	15	TRBV5-8	NA	TRBJ2-7	TGTGCCAGCAGCTGGACGGGACAGGGGGACCACGAGCAGTACTTC	CASSWTGQGDHEQYF
NA	15	TRBV9	NA	TRBJ2-1	TGTGCCAGCAGCCCGGCCCAGGCCCCCGACAATGAGCAGTTCTTC	CASSPAQAPDNEQFF
TRBD1	15	TRBV25-1	NA	TRBJ2-4	TGTGCCAGCAGTCCGCGGCGGCAGGGGGCAAACATTCAGTACTTC	CASSPRRQGANIQYF
NA	13	TRBV6-5	NA	TRBJ2-1	TGTGCCAGCAGTTGGACTATACACAATGAGCAGTTCTTC	CASSWTIHNEQFF
NA	11	TRBV27	NA	TRBJ2-5	TGTGCCAGCAGTTGGCGGGAGACCCAGTACTTC	CASSWRETQYF
NA	13	TRBV6-5	NA	TRBJ2-7	TGTGCCAGCAGCCGGCCTAGCTCCTACGAGCAGTACTTC	CASSRPSSYEQYF
TRBD1	15	TRBV7-2	few	TRBJ2-7	TGTGCCAGCAGCTTTCGGGGCAGGGGGTTCTACGAGCAGTACTTC	CASSFRGRGFYEQYF
NA	13	TRBV4-3	once	TRBJ2-1	TGCGCCAGCAGCCAAGAGGCCCACAATGAGCAGTTCTTC	CASSQEAHNEQFF
TRBD1	14	TRBV19	NA	TRBJ2-7	TGTGCCAGTAAACCGACAGGGAATTCCTACGAGCAGTACTTC	CASKPTGNSYEQYF
NA	15	TRBV28	NA	TRBJ1-1	TGTGCCAGCAGCAGGAGCGGGGAGATGAACACTGAAGCTTTCTTT	CASSRSGEMNTEAFF
NA	14	TRBV30	NA	TRBJ2-5	TGTGCCTGGAGTGGGGCTATCCTACAAGAGACCCAGTACTTC	CAWSGAILQETQYF
NA	17	TRBV28	NA	TRBJ2-1	TGTGCCAGCAGACTCAGCACCCGGACTCTGCCCTACAATGAGCAGTTCTTC	CASRLSTRTLPYNEQFF
NA	15	TRBV7-2	NA	TRBJ2-7	TGTGCCAGCAGCATAAAGCTAGGGAGCTCCTACGAGCAGTACTTC	CASSIKLGSSYEQYF
TRBD2	16	TRBV4-2	once	TRBJ2-1	TGTGCCAGCAGCCAAGACGGGCGGGAGGGGGGTAATGAGCAGTTCTTC	CASSQDGREGGNEQFF
TRBD1	15	TRBV4-1	NA	TRBJ2-1	TGCGCCAGCAGCCAACTGACAGGGCCTTACAATGAGCAGTTCTTC	CASSQLTGPYNEQFF